This TCR beta chain stems from a study of CD8 T cells in Susac syndrome. With random hexamers, roughly 0.5 to 1 ug RNA was reverse transcribed. MiXCR was run by TCRdb on the immunoSEQ multiplex PCR reads, yielding one entry per CDR3 protein. The repertoire holds about 140,000 distinct CDR3 sequences, with 90% to 95% as singletons. Unmatched junction bases numbered 18, after V lost 5 bases and J lost 0 bases. CDR1 is MNHEY, CDR2 SMNVEV, per germline (reference sequence). There are 19 residues in the CDR3. The TCR comes from a human donor with multiple sclerosis. Sequencing used CD4+ T cells from PBMCs. The chain employs TRBV27 and TRBJ1-2; 7 bases fit TRBD1. CDR3 nucleotide sequence: TGTGCCAGCAGTACGACAGGGCGGTCTGTGGCCGGTACTAACTATGGCTACACCTTC. It codes for CASSTTGRSVAGTNYGYTF.